This TCR beta chain was profiled in a study of CD8 T cells in ankylosing spondylitis. Turning to this clonotype: Its specificity is unknown.

General study points: A TCR beta motif of about eight highly homologous variants seemed to mark ankylosing spondylitis blood. CD8+ disease-linked clones were present at relatively low frequencies in blood. Reported data indicate significant enrichment of disease-linked clones within matched ankylosing spondylitis synovial fluid. Some motif variants were previously reported in reactive arthritis synovial fluid and blood.

Libraries of TCR beta came from quantitative 5'-RACE with molecular barcodes. MiXCR, run by TCRdb on the 5' RACE reads, gives a single entry per CDR3 protein. The repertoire holds around 890,000 distinct CDR3 sequences, with about an eighth as singletons. V dropped 4 bases and J dropped 4; count of bases not matched to a gene: 10. CDR3 length: 15 residues. Germline V gene data show CDR1 as SGHDT and CDR2 as YYEEEE. The clonotype originates from a male donor with ankylosing spondylitis. The V call is TRBV5-6, the J call TRBJ2-7; 8 bases match TRBD1. The sample was blood, either unsorted or a sorted T cell fraction (not recorded which). CDR3 sequence (DNA): TGTGCCAGCAGCCCTCAGGGGGCAACCGGATACGAGCAGTACTTC. Encoded protein: CASSPQGATGYEQYF.